These 7 T cell receptor beta chains share one sample of origin, sequenced in a study of blood T cells in healthy people across ages. A sample-barcoded 5' primer and a J-beta primer mix were used in a second PCR of roughly 7 to 12 cycles. One entry per CDR3 protein results from TCRdb running MiXCR on the 5' RACE reads. Of around 520,000 distinct CDR3 sequences listed, about a quarter are singletons. These data were also filed under a second study, of T cells of mothers and their children.

The source material was blood. The receptors stem from a boy aged 2-15 years in good health.

This clonotype occurred a few times. The chain links TRBV6-2 or TRBV6-3 to TRBJ2-7; D may be TRBD1 (5 bases). Trimming shortened V by 5 bases and J by 6 bases, and 11 bases separated the two germline ends. The CDR3 runs 12 residues. The germline CDR1 and CDR2 sequences are MNHEY and SVGEGT. CDR3 amino acids: CASSPLRAEQYF. CDR3 sequence (DNA): TGTGCCAGCAGTCCCCTCAGGGCCGAGCAGTACTTC.

This clonotype was seen a handful of times. The chain joins TRBV7-9 to TRBJ2-7; 8 bases map to TRBD1. The trim removed 8 bases at V and 0 bases at J, leaving 6 bases unmatched. The length of the CDR3 is 14 residues. Germline V gives CDR1 SEHNR, CDR2 FQNEAQ (reference sequence). The CDR3 coding sequence is TGTGCCAGCGATGGACAGGGCAGCTCCTACGAGCAGTACTTC. As protein: CASDGQGSSYEQYF.

Concerning this clonotype itself: The junction shows a germline mismatch at one end, possibly a read error. V is TRBV6-1 and J is TRBJ2-1, with 7 bases that match TRBD2. The CDR3 is 11 amino acids. CDR1 and CDR2 from the germline V gene are MNHNS and SASEGT. DNA of the CDR3: TGTTCCAGCGAGACTAGCCGGGAGCAGTTCTTC. Protein product: CSSETSREQFF.

The chain recombines TRBV11-2 with TRBJ2-3, with TRBD1 as a possible D gene (6 bases). CDR3 size: 15 residues. V was pared by 1 base and J by 2 bases, with 10 bases between. Germline lookup yields CDR1 SGHAT and CDR2 FQNNGV. In DNA, the CDR3 is TGTGCCAGCAGCTTAGCAGGGGTGTTCACAGATACGCAGTATTTT. Residues: CASSLAGVFTDTQYF.

The gene calls are TRBV9 and TRBJ2-5, with D possibly TRBD1 on 7 matching bases. Germline-derived CDR1 and CDR2 are SGDLS and YYNGEE. This CDR3 is 15 amino acids long. The germline V and J ends were trimmed by 3 bases and 5 bases, with 17 bases remaining between them. CDR3 nucleotide sequence: TGTGCCAGCAGCGGCCCCAGGGGGGCACGGGAGACCCAGTACTTC. As protein: CASSGPRGARETQYF.

The V call is TRBV7-8, the J call TRBJ2-7, with D perhaps TRBD1 or TRBD2 (7 bases each). Germline V CDR1 and CDR2: SGHVS, FQNEAQ. V gave up 0 bases and J gave up 5 bases, with 14 bases separating them. The CDR3 sequence is 15 residues long. CDR3 DNA: TGTGCCAGCAGCTTAGCGGCGCAGGGGGGGAACGAGCAGTACTTC. The encoded protein is CASSLAAQGGNEQYF.

Comment on this clonotype: One junction end disagrees with the germline gene, perhaps due to a read error. The chain combines TRBV3-1 with TRBJ2-1, with D perhaps TRBD1 (5 bases). Germline V CDR1 and CDR2: LGHDT, YNNKEL (reference sequence). The CDR3 covers 11 residues. The CDR3 sequence: CVSSVGDEQFF. The DNA for the CDR3 is TGTGTCAGCAGCGTAGGGGATGAGCAGTTCTTC.